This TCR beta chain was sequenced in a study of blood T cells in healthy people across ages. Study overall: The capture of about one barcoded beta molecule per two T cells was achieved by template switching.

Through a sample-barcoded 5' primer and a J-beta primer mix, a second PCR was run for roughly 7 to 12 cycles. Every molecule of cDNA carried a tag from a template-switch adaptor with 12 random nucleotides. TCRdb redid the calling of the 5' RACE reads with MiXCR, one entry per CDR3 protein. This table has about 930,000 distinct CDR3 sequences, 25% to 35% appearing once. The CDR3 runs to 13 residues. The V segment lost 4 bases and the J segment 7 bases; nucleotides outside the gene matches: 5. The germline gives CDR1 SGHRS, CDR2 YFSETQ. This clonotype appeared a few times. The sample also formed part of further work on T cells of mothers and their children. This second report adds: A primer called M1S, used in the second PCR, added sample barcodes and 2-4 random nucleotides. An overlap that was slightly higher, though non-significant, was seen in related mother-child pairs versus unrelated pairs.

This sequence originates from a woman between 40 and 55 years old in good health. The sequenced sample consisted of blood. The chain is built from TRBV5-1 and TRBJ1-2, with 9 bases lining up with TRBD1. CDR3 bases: TGCGCCAGCAGCCCGGGACAGGGTATTGGCTACACCTTC. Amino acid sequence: CASSPGQGIGYTF. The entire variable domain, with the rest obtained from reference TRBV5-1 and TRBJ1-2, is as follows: KAGVTQTPRYLIKTRGQQVTLSCSPISGHRSVSWYQQTPGQGLQFLFEYFSETQRNKGNFPGRFSGRQFSNSRSEMNVSTLELGDSALYLCASSPGQGIGYTFGSGTRLTVV.